This T cell receptor (beta chain) was captured by sequencing in a study of shared clonotypes between healthy human individuals. Study conclusions and caveats: Sorted-subset sequencing, rarefaction showed, was incomplete despite large depth.

Assay execution proceeded at the deep level. The authors split each subset's genomic DNA evenly across several immunoSEQ plates. Assay: immunoSEQ multiplex PCR; the TCRdb copy retains only in-frame clones and omits some. The sample contains approximately 1.5 million clones, 98% to 99% of which appear only once. Germline CDR1 reads SGHAT; CDR2 reads FQNNGV. J gave up 4 bases and V 1 base, and 9 bases lay outside the gene matches. The CDR3 contains 17 residues. This clone was detected only once. The antigen is not known. Investigators divided CD4+ cells into CD45RA+ naive and CD45RA-negative memory subsets.

The source material was naive CD4+ T cells sorted from blood. Indicated subset: CD45RA+ positively selected. This receptor was obtained from a man aged 25 to 40 in good health. The V and J genes are TRBV11-2 and TRBJ2-1; the match to TRBD2 covers 8 bases. The CDR3 nucleotides are TGTGCCAGCAGCTTAGTTTTCGGGACTAGTATGTACAATGAGCAGTTCTTC. Protein sequence: CASSLVFGTSMYNEQFF.